The clone carrying this T cell receptor beta chain was seen a single time. This entry belongs to a study of blood T cell repertoires in COVID-19. The CDR3 contains 13 residues. V was clipped by 4 bases and J by 11 bases; unmatched bases: 7. The germline V gene has CDR1 SNHLY and CDR2 FYNNEI. The assay was immunoSEQ multiplex PCR, and TCRdb's table has in-frame clones only and misses some. Of 200,000 to 300,000 clones listed, approximately 80% were seen once; the top ten hold around 4%. This sequence was found in a man in his fifties or sixties with acute or convalescent COVID-19. Sequenced sample: peripheral blood. This rearrangement joins TRBV2 to TRBJ1-5; 8 bases fit TRBD1. CDR3 protein: CASSGTGGWAQHF. DNA for the CDR3: TGTGCCAGCAGTGGCACAGGGGGGTGGGCCCAGCATTTT.